The clone carrying this TCR beta chain was observed many times. Its antigen is unidentified. This sample was taken from a study of CD8 T cells in ankylosing spondylitis. Quantitative 5'-RACE with molecular barcodes was used to make the TCR beta libraries. Each CDR3 protein is one row after TCRdb ran MiXCR on the 5' RACE reads. The repertoire consists of some 220,000 distinct CDR3 sequences, with about 6.7% occurring once and the leading ten covering approximately 15%. CDR1 and CDR2 from the germline V gene are SQVTM and ANQGSEA. This CDR3 comprises 16 residues. J lost 2 bases, V lost 1 base, and 2 bases had no gene match. Study outcomes and limitations: Clones linked to disease were reported to show significant enrichment in matched ankylosing spondylitis synovial fluid. Disease-linked clones had a CD8+ phenotype and relatively low frequency in peripheral blood. Blood of patients with ankylosing spondylitis appeared to be characterized by a TCR beta motif of fewer than 10 highly homologous variants.

This receptor was taken from a male donor with ankylosing spondylitis. The chain recombines TRBV29-1 with TRBJ2-1, with 13 nucleotides matching TRBD2. The specimen was blood, either unsorted or a sorted T cell fraction (not recorded which). CDR3 bases: TGCAGCGTTGAAGGGACTAGCGGGGGCACCTACAATGAGCAGTTCTTC. Translating it yields CSVEGTSGGTYNEQFF.